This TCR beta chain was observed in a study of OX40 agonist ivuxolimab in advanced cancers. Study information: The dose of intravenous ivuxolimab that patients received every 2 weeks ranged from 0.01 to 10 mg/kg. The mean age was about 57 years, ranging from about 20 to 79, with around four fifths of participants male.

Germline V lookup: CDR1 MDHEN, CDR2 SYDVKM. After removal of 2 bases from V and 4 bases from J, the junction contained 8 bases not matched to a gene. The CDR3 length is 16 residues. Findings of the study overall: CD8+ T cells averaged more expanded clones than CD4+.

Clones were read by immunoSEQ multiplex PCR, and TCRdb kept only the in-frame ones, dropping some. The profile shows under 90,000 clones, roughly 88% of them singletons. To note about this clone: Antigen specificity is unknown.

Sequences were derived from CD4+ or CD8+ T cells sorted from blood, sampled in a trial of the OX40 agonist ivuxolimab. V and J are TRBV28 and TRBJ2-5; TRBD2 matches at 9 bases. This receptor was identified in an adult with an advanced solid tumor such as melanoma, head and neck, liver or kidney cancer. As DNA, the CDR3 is TGTGCCAGCAGTTTACGGGGTAGCGGGAGTAGAGAGACCCAGTACTTC. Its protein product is CASSLRGSGSRETQYF.